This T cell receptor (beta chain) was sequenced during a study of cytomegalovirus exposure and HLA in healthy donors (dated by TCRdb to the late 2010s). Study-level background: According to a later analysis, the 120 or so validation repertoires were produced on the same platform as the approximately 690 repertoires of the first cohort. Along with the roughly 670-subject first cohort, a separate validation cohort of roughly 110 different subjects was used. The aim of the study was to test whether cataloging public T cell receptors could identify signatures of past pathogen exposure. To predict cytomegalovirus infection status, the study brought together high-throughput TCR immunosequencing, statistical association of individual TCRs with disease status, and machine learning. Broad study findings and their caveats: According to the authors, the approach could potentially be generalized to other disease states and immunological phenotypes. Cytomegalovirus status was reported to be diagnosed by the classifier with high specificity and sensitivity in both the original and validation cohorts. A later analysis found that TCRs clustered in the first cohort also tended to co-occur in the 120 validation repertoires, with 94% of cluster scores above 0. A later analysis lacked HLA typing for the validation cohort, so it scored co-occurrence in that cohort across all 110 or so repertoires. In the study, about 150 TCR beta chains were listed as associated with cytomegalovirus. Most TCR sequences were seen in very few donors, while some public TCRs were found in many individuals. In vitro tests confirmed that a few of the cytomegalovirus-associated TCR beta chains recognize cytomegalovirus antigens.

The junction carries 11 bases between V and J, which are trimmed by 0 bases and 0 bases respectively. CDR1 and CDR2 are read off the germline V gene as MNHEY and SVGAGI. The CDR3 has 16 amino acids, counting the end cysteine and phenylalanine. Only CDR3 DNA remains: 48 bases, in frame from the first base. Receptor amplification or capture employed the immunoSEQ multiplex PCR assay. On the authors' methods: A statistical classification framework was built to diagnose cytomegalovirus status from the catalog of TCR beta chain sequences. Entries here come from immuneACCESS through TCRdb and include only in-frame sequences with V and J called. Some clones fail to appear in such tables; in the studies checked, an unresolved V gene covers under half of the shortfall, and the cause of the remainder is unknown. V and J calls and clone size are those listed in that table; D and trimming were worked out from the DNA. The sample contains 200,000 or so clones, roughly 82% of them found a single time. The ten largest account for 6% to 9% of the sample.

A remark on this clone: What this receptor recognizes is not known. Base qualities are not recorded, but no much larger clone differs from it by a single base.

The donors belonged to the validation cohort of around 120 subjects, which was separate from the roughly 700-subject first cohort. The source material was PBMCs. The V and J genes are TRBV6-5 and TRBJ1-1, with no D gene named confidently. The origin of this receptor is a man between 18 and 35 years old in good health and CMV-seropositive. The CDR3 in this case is CASSYSPSGMNTEAFF. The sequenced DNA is TGTGCCAGCAGTTACTCGCCCTCGGGTATGAACACTGAAGCTTTCTTT.